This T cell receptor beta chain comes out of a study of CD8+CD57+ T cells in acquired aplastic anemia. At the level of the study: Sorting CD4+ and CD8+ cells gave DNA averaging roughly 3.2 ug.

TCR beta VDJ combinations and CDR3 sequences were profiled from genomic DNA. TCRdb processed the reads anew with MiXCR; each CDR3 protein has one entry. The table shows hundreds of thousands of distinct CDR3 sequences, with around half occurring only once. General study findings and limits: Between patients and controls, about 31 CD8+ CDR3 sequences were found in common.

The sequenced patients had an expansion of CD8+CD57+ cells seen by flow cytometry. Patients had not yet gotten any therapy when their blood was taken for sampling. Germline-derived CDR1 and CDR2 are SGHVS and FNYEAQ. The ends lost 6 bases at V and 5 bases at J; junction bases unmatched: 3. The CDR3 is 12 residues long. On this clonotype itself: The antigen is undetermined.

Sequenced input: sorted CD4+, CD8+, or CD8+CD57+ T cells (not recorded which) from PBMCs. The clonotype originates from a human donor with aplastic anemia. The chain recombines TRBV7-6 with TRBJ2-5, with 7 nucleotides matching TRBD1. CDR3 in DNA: TGTGCCAGCAGTGACAGGGACGAGACCCAGTACTTC. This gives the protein CASSDRDETQYF.